What follows is one T cell receptor (beta chain) and its context. This sample stems from a study of blood T cell repertoires in COVID-19. Study details: Material from acute and convalescent COVID-19 was sourced from the United States, Italy and Spain. In each case, the material was cDNA or gDNA derived from T cells, B-cell-depleted T cells, or PBMCs.

Original analysis: Reference gene primer amplification gave nucleated cell count estimates. Sequencing was performed with immunoSEQ multiplex PCR; in TCRdb, only in-frame clones are kept and a portion is missing. The DNA was the basis for D and trimming; V, J and clone size are from that table. The sample carries about 36,000 clones, around 87% recorded once. CDR3 size: 14 residues. The germline V gene encodes CDR1 SGHRS and CDR2 YFSETQ. Losses at the gene ends were 3 bases for V and 5 bases for J; bases not matched to a gene: 6. The receptor comes from a man in his sixties with active or convalescent COVID-19. The gene calls are TRBV5-1 and TRBJ2-5; TRBD1 aligns across 8 bases. Sequencing was carried out using peripheral blood. CDR3 in DNA: TGCGCCAGCAGCTCAGGGGGCCCCGGGGAGACCCAGTACTTC. Residues: CASSSGGPGETQYF.